The text below deals with one TCR beta chain. The Seattle patients, enrolled during active infection, were followed longitudinally. The data stem from a study of blood T cell repertoires in COVID-19. Here immunoSEQ multiplex PCR was the method, and the copy in TCRdb shows in-frame clones only, minus some. The sample holds 120,000 or so clones; nearly 90% are singletons and the top ten take about 3.8%. The germline V gene encodes CDR1 MGHRA and CDR2 YSYEKL. The CDR3 covers 18 residues. V dropped 1 base and J dropped 4; count of bases not matched to a gene: 10. This receptor was obtained from a woman aged 60-75 years with COVID-19, enrolled during active disease. Sequenced: peripheral blood. The chain has TRBV4-1 and TRBJ2-4, with TRBD2 identical over 10 bases. CDR3 DNA sequence: TGCGCCAGCAGCCAAGGCGGCACTAGCGGGGTGAAAAAAAACATTCAGTACTTC. Translating gives CASSQGGTSGVKKNIQYF.